These T cell receptor beta chains were read from a single sample in a study of siplizumab effects on memory and regulatory T cells. TCRdb keeps only in-frame clones here, not all; method: immunoSEQ multiplex PCR. The repertoire holds 70,000 to 95,000 clones, with approximately 96% as singletons. Material: naive CD4+ T cells sorted from blood. These receptor sequences come from a human donor in good health. The CDR3 runs from the conserved cysteine through the conserved F or W. Fields, in order: D gene, J gene, V gene, clone size, CDR3 DNA, CDR3 protein. A D gene is named only where the DNA matches it firmly. Expanded clones get a size class; other rows say once, few or many, or leave the size out.

D: TRBD1; J: TRBJ2-7; V: TRBV11-3; size: NA; DNA: TGTGCCAGCAGCTTAGGGGACAGGGTGCGCGACGAGCAGTACTTC; CDR3: CASSLGDRVRDEQYF
D: TRBD1; J: TRBJ1-5; V: TRBV7-9; size: NA; DNA: TGTGCCAGCAGCAAGGTACAGGGAGGGGGCGATCAGCCCCAGCATTTT; CDR3: CASSKVQGGGDQPQHF
D: NA; J: TRBJ1-3; V: TRBV7-6; size: NA; DNA: TGTGCCAGCAGCTTAGGTCCGGCATCTGGAAACACCATATATTTT; CDR3: CASSLGPASGNTIYF
D: TRBD1; J: TRBJ1-1; V: TRBV18; size: NA; DNA: TGTGCCAGCTCACCCCGGACAGGGGGTAGGGACACTGAAGCTTTCTTT; CDR3: CASSPRTGGRDTEAFF
D: TRBD2; J: TRBJ2-1; V: TRBV12-5; size: NA; DNA: TGTGCTAGTGGTTTGGTACTCTTCGAGGGACTAGCGGGGGCTCCCTCCTACAATGAGCAGTTCTTC; CDR3: CASGLVLFEGLAGAPSYNEQFF
D: TRBD1; J: TRBJ1-4; V: TRBV25-1; size: once; DNA: TGTGCCAGCAGTAGACCAGGGGACAGGGAAAAACTGTTTTTT; CDR3: CASSRPGDREKLFF
D: NA; J: TRBJ1-2; V: TRBV6-5; size: NA; DNA: TGTGCCAGCAATCGAGGGAACGTTGACTATGGCTACACCTTC; CDR3: CASNRGNVDYGYTF
D: NA; J: TRBJ1-1; V: TRBV7-2; size: NA; DNA: TGTGCCAGCAGCTTAGGGACAGCTATGAACACTGAAGCTTTCTTT; CDR3: CASSLGTAMNTEAFF
D: NA; J: TRBJ1-1; V: TRBV11-2; size: NA; DNA: TGTGCCAGCAGCTTTCAACAGAACACTGAAGCTTTCTTT; CDR3: CASSFQQNTEAFF
D: TRBD2; J: TRBJ2-1; V: TRBV2; size: NA; DNA: TGTGCCAGCAGTGATCACCGGGGGGGGAGGTACAATGAGCAGTTCTTC; CDR3: CASSDHRGGRYNEQFF
D: NA; J: TRBJ2-7; V: TRBV5-1; size: NA; DNA: TGCGCCAGCAGCTTGGAAGCTAGCGTGTTCGAGCAGTACTTC; CDR3: CASSLEASVFEQYF
D: NA; J: TRBJ2-3; V: TRBV5-1; size: NA; DNA: TGCGCCAGCAGCTTGAAGGCTGCCGGCACAGATACGCAGTATTTT; CDR3: CASSLKAAGTDTQYF
D: NA; J: TRBJ1-1; V: TRBV27; size: NA; DNA: TGTGCCAGCGGAAACAGGGCTAGCACTGAAGCTTTCTTT; CDR3: CASGNRASTEAFF
D: NA; J: TRBJ2-7; V: TRBV27; size: NA; DNA: TGTGCCAGCAGTTTCCTAGGGACTGACCCCCTCGAGCAGTACTTC; CDR3: CASSFLGTDPLEQYF
D: NA; J: TRBJ2-7; V: TRBV27; size: NA; DNA: TGTGCCAGCAGTTTATCGCGGGGCTTTCTTTCAAGCTCCTACGAGCAGTACTTC; CDR3: CASSLSRGFLSSSYEQYF
D: NA; J: TRBJ2-4; V: TRBV28; size: NA; DNA: TGTGCCAGCAGAGGGGAGTCTATAGCCAAAAACATTCAGTACTTC; CDR3: CASRGESIAKNIQYF
D: TRBD1; J: TRBJ1-6; V: TRBV19; size: NA; DNA: TGTGCCAGTAGTATTCTCCCCGGGACAGGGTCTTCGCCCCTCCACTTT; CDR3: CASSILPGTGSSPLHF
D: NA; J: TRBJ2-5; V: TRBV19; size: NA; DNA: TGTGCCAGTAGTATGGTGGGGGGCCCGGAGACCCAGTACTTC; CDR3: CASSMVGGPETQYF
D: TRBD2; J: TRBJ2-5; V: TRBV7-7; size: NA; DNA: TGTGCCAGCAGTCCCCTACCGGGACTAGCGGGAGAAGAGACCCAGTACTTC; CDR3: CASSPLPGLAGEETQYF
D: NA; J: TRBJ1-1; V: TRBV29-1; size: NA; DNA: TGCAGCGTTGAGGGGAGGATGAACACTGAAGCTTTCTTT; CDR3: CSVEGRMNTEAFF
D: TRBD1; J: TRBJ2-5; V: TRBV6-6; size: once; DNA: TGTGCCAGCAGGTCGCAAGGGACAGGGGGTGAGACCCAGTACTTC; CDR3: CASRSQGTGGETQYF
D: NA; J: TRBJ2-1; V: TRBV2; size: NA; DNA: TGTGCCAGCGGGTTGGGGGTGTCCCACAATGAGCAGTTCTTC; CDR3: CASGLGVSHNEQFF
D: NA; J: TRBJ2-2; V: TRBV7-2; size: NA; DNA: TGTGCCAGCAGCTTACGGGCGGGCACCGGGGAGCTGTTTTTT; CDR3: CASSLRAGTGELFF
D: NA; J: TRBJ1-3; V: TRBV10-2; size: NA; DNA: TGCGCCAGCGGAAGGTCAGGGGTCGGAAACACCATATATTTT; CDR3: CASGRSGVGNTIYF
D: TRBD1; J: TRBJ1-4; V: TRBV9; size: NA; DNA: TGTGCCAGCAGCCCAGATCCGGGACAGGGGGCGCGGGTCTCTGAAAAACTGTTTTTT; CDR3: CASSPDPGQGARVSEKLFF
D: NA; J: TRBJ1-1; V: TRBV9; size: once; DNA: TGTGCCAGCAGCCAACTAGCGGCTACTGAAGCTTTCTTT; CDR3: CASSQLAATEAFF
D: NA; J: TRBJ2-4; V: TRBV27; size: NA; DNA: TGTGCCAGCAGTTTTAGTGGGGGCATTCAGTACTTC; CDR3: CASSFSGGIQYF
D: NA; J: TRBJ1-1; V: TRBV7-3; size: NA; DNA: TGTGCCAGCAGCCCCGGTATCTCCGGAGGTGAAGCTTTCTTT; CDR3: CASSPGISGGEAFF
D: TRBD2; J: TRBJ2-3; V: TRBV15; size: NA; DNA: TGTGCCACCAGCCCACGGACTAGCGGGGGCGATACGCAGTATTTT; CDR3: CATSPRTSGGDTQYF
D: TRBD2; J: TRBJ2-2; V: TRBV4-3; size: NA; DNA: TGCGCCAGCGATGGACTAGCGGACAACGGGGAGCTGTTTTTT; CDR3: CASDGLADNGELFF
D: TRBD1; J: TRBJ1-1; V: TRBV18; size: NA; DNA: TGTGCCAGCTCACCAGTAGGACAGGGGAGTAGAACTGAAGCTTTCTTT; CDR3: CASSPVGQGSRTEAFF
D: NA; J: TRBJ1-4; V: TRBV7-9; size: NA; DNA: TGTGCCAGCGACTACGTTCAGACAGGAGACAATGAAAAACTGTTTTTT; CDR3: CASDYVQTGDNEKLFF
D: NA; J: TRBJ2-6; V: TRBV21-1; size: NA; DNA: TGTGCCAGCAGCAAAGCGCCGATCTCTGGGGCCAACGTCCTGACTTTC; CDR3: CASSKAPISGANVLTF
D: TRBD2; J: TRBJ2-7; V: TRBV11-1; size: NA; DNA: TGTGCCAGCAGCCTTCGGGGGGGCCCTTACGAGCAGTACTTC; CDR3: CASSLRGGPYEQYF
D: TRBD1; J: TRBJ1-5; V: TRBV12-5; size: NA; DNA: TGTGCTAGTGGTCTGGGACAGGGCGGCCAGCCCCAGCATTTT; CDR3: CASGLGQGGQPQHF
D: TRBD1; J: TRBJ1-6; V: TRBV4-1; size: NA; DNA: TGCGCCAGCAGCCAACATAACAGGGGACCGAATTCACCCCTCCACTTT; CDR3: CASSQHNRGPNSPLHF
D: TRBD1; J: TRBJ1-5; V: TRBV5-5; size: NA; DNA: TGTGCCAGCAGCACGACAGGGCAGCCCCAGCATTTT; CDR3: CASSTTGQPQHF
D: NA; J: TRBJ2-5; V: TRBV29-1; size: NA; DNA: TGCAGCGTTGTGGGCCGCACTTTCCAAGAGACCCAGTACTTC; CDR3: CSVVGRTFQETQYF
D: NA; J: TRBJ2-5; V: TRBV2; size: NA; DNA: TGTGCCAGCAGTGGGGGGGAAGAGACCCAGTACTTC; CDR3: CASSGGEETQYF
D: TRBD1; J: TRBJ1-5; V: TRBV30; size: once; DNA: TGTGCCTGGGGTAGACAGGGTTGGAGCAATCAGCCCCAGCATTTT; CDR3: CAWGRQGWSNQPQHF
D: NA; J: TRBJ1-4; V: TRBV27; size: NA; DNA: TGTGCCAGCAGAAGGACTTATGCAACTAATGAAAAACTGTTTTTT; CDR3: CASRRTYATNEKLFF
D: NA; J: TRBJ2-3; V: TRBV5-1; size: NA; DNA: TGCGCCAGCAGCTTGGACGCGTCGGCAGATACGCAGTATTTT; CDR3: CASSLDASADTQYF
D: NA; J: TRBJ1-3; V: TRBV2; size: NA; DNA: TGTGCCAGCAGTGCCTCGACAGACTCTGGAAACACCATATATTTT; CDR3: CASSASTDSGNTIYF
D: NA; J: TRBJ2-3; V: TRBV9; size: NA; DNA: TGTGCCAGCAGCCCCTTCGGGGGTACGCAGTATTTT; CDR3: CASSPFGGTQYF
D: TRBD1; J: TRBJ1-5; V: TRBV2; size: NA; DNA: TGTGCCAGCAGAGACTTCCGGGACAGGGGGATTTCGGGCAATCAGCCCCAGCATTTT; CDR3: CASRDFRDRGISGNQPQHF
D: NA; J: TRBJ2-7; V: TRBV5-4; size: NA; DNA: TGTGCCAGCAGCGCGGACGGGGATGGAATATACGAGCAGTACTTC; CDR3: CASSADGDGIYEQYF
D: TRBD2; J: TRBJ2-5; V: TRBV4-3; size: NA; DNA: TGCGCCAGCAGCCAAGACCGGGGTAGCGGGGGTGGCCAAGAGACCCAGTACTTC; CDR3: CASSQDRGSGGGQETQYF
D: NA; J: TRBJ1-1; V: TRBV6-5; size: NA; DNA: TGTGCCACCAACGACGGGGGGATTACTGAAGCTTTCTTT; CDR3: CATNDGGITEAFF
D: TRBD2; J: TRBJ2-1; V: TRBV12-5; size: NA; DNA: TGTGCTAGTGGTTTGACTAGCGGGGGGACGCGAAAAACCTACAATGAGCAGTTCTTC; CDR3: CASGLTSGGTRKTYNEQFF
D: NA; J: TRBJ1-1; V: TRBV7-9; size: NA; DNA: TGTGCCAGCAGCACCGCAGGGTACACTGAAGCTTTCTTT; CDR3: CASSTAGYTEAFF
D: NA; J: TRBJ1-1; V: TRBV6-5; size: NA; DNA: TGTGCCAGCAGTTCCATTCAGGCCCCTGGGACTGAAGCTTTCTTT; CDR3: CASSSIQAPGTEAFF
D: NA; J: TRBJ2-3; V: TRBV4-1; size: NA; DNA: TGCGCCAGCAGCCAAGATCGCGCAGGATCTAGCACAGATACGCAGTATTTT; CDR3: CASSQDRAGSSTDTQYF